This T cell receptor (beta chain) was captured in a study of T cell repertoires in cytomegalovirus infection. For the study at large: An indication of both CMV infection and matching HLA type came from public TCR beta signatures.

Notes on the study in general: Clonotypes of TCR beta that were HLA-C-restricted and CMV-specific dominated the ex vivo response. Totalled public TCR beta family frequency picked out people who carried CMV plus the relevant HLA.

TCRdb re-called the reads through MiXCR, storing one row per CDR3 protein. The sample consists of just over 300,000 distinct CDR3 sequences, about a sixth of them appearing once. This clonotype has ten or more counts. The antigen is not known. V was cut by 3 bases and J by 3 bases, with 11 bases left in between. Germline V gene lookup returns CDR1 MNHEY and CDR2 SMNVEV (reference sequence). The CDR3 spans 14 residues. Specimen: PBMCs. The TCR comes from a human donor in good health (CMV status not recorded). Some clones in this sample may be carry-over from other donors' samples. The chain uses TRBV27 and TRBJ1-1, with D hard to call. CDR3 nucleotide sequence: TGTGCCAGCAGTTTCGAGCCAAGGGACACTGAAGCTTTCTTT. This sequence encodes CASSFEPRDTEAFF.